Described below is a single TCR beta chain sequence and its context. Its antigen is unknown. The data originate from a study of T cell responses to AZD1222 COVID-19 vaccine. Study results and caveats: The reported proportion of spike-specific TCRs targeting unmutated variant regions was nearly half. Dominant CD4 TCR responses targeted spike regions 160-218 and 743-854. Donors were mostly white British, more females; clonal diversity possibly underestimated.

Profiling relied on immunoSEQ multiplex PCR, and the TCRdb table lists in-frame clones only, not all of them. The sample contains roughly 140,000 clones, about 89% of which appear only once. Germline-derived CDR1 and CDR2 are LNHDA and SQIVND (reference sequence). Unmatched junction bases numbered 8, after V lost 10 bases and J lost 2 bases. There are 14 residues in the CDR3. The sequences come from peripheral blood, collected on day 0 of AZD1222 vaccination. The clonotype originates from an adult in good health. The chain carries TRBV19 and TRBJ2-5, with 9 bases lining up with TRBD1. The CDR3 region has the DNA TGTGCCACCCAGGACAGGGGACTTCAAGAGACCCAGTACTTC. This sequence encodes CATQDRGLQETQYF.